This TCR beta chain appears in the sequencing data of a study of T cells after yellow fever vaccination. One entry per CDR3 protein, called by TCRdb with MiXCR from the 5' RACE reads. The sample has under 250,000 distinct CDR3 sequences; 6.9% are singletons. In this sample, this clonotype turned up many times. CDR1 and CDR2 (germline): SGHVS, FNYEAQ. Between the trimmed V and J ends, which lost 4 bases and 8 bases, there was a span of 9 bases. The CDR3 is made up of 12 amino acids. Material: CD4+ T cells sorted from PBMCs, obtained 15 days after the yellow fever booster vaccination. This TCR was recovered from a man younger than 45 who received the YFV17D yellow fever vaccine. The chain joins TRBV7-6 to TRBJ2-1; D unclear. CDR3 residues: CASSSSGYEQFF. In DNA form, the CDR3 reads TGTGCCAGCAGCTCCTCGGGCTATGAGCAGTTCTTC.